Listed below are T cell receptor beta chains from one sample, sequenced in a study of CD8 T cells in Susac syndrome. TCRdb recomputed calls from the immunoSEQ multiplex PCR reads with MiXCR, one row per CDR3 protein. The sample lists hundreds of thousands of distinct CDR3 sequences, more than 70% seen once, with around 0.12% in the top ten. The sequencing input was CD8+ T cells from PBMCs. Every receptor here comes from a human donor with multiple sclerosis. Each CDR3 is given with its conserved first and last residue. Fields, in order: V gene, J gene, clone size, D gene, CDR3 protein, CDR3 DNA. A D gene is named only where the DNA matches it firmly. A clone size is listed for some rows: how often the clone was seen (once, few, many), or a class if it is expanded.

TRBV7-8	TRBJ1-5	NA	TRBD1	CASSYRPRDRNQPQHF	TGTGCCAGCAGCTACCGACCACGGGACAGGAATCAGCCCCAGCATTTT
TRBV6-1	TRBJ1-4	NA	NA	CASSRSSTNEKLFF	TGTGCCAGCAGCCGTAGTTCAACTAATGAAAAACTGTTTTTT
TRBV6-5	TRBJ2-3	NA	TRBD1	CASSPNRGPDTQYF	TGTGCCAGCAGTCCCAACAGGGGCCCAGATACGCAGTATTTT
TRBV11-2	TRBJ2-7	NA	NA	CASSLHPLRVVYEQYF	TGTGCCAGCAGCTTACACCCCCTGCGGGTGGTTTACGAGCAGTACTTC
TRBV4-1	TRBJ2-3	once	TRBD2	CASSQDVGGSSTDTQYF	TGCGCCAGCAGCCAAGATGTGGGGGGGTCTAGCACAGATACGCAGTATTTT
TRBV30	TRBJ2-3	NA	TRBD2	CAWEIAGGPKDTQYF	TGTGCCTGGGAAATAGCGGGAGGGCCGAAAGATACGCAGTATTTT
TRBV20-1	TRBJ2-1	NA	NA	CSARDYGSSYNEQFF	TGCAGTGCTAGAGATTACGGGAGCTCCTACAATGAGCAGTTCTTC
TRBV4-1	TRBJ1-2	once	NA	CASSPNWGYYGYTF	TGCGCCAGCAGCCCCAACTGGGGCTACTATGGCTACACCTTC
TRBV27	TRBJ2-7	few	NA	CASSLSGVYEQYF	TGTGCCAGCAGTTTATCTGGAGTTTACGAGCAGTACTTC
TRBV19	TRBJ2-7	once	NA	CASSIGFAGPDPYEQYF	TGTGCCAGTAGTATCGGATTCGCAGGGCCGGATCCCTACGAGCAGTACTTC
TRBV29-1	TRBJ1-1	NA	NA	CSVEVEGSNTEAFF	TGCAGCGTTGAGGTAGAGGGTTCCAACACTGAAGCTTTCTTT
TRBV9	TRBJ2-7	NA	NA	CASSRFEVLGEQYF	TGTGCCAGCAGCCGTTTCGAGGTCCTAGGAGAGCAGTACTTC